The source of this TCR beta chain is a study of OX40 agonist ivuxolimab in advanced cancers. Study-level findings and limits: It was not determined which antigens were specifically recognized by the peripheral T cells that had undergone clonal expansion. Researchers report that CD8+ T cells had, on average, more expanded clones than CD4+.

About this clone itself: The antigen is unknown.

Blood got drawn at baseline, again on cycle 4 day 1, and then on cycle 7 day 1. This CDR3 comprises 17 residues. V trimming: 9 bases; J trimming: 0 bases; junction bases outside the gene matches: 9. Germline CDR1 LNHDA, CDR2 SQIVND (reference sequence). Generated by immunoSEQ multiplex PCR, the TCRdb table keeps only in-frame clones and is missing some. Of 65,000 to 95,000 clones listed, approximately 81% are singletons. This receptor was obtained from an adult with an advanced solid tumor such as melanoma, head and neck, liver or kidney cancer. The chain joins TRBV19 to TRBJ2-6, with TRBD1 matching over 9 bases. Material: CD4+ or CD8+ T cells sorted from blood, obtained in a trial of the OX40 agonist ivuxolimab. The CDR3 DNA follows: TGTGCCAGCAACAGGGACAGGGCTAGCTCTGGGGCCAACGTCCTGACTTTC. It codes for CASNRDRASSGANVLTF.